Listed below are T cell receptor beta chains from one sample, sequenced in a study of cytomegalovirus exposure and HLA in healthy donors. Data came from immunoSEQ multiplex PCR; TCRdb stores just in-frame clones and leaves some out. Of 150,000 or so clones in the sample, 60% to 85% are singletons; the top ten hold around 2.9%. The sequencing input was PBMCs. The receptors come from a man aged 40-50 years in good health and CMV-seropositive. The CDR3 runs from the conserved cysteine through the conserved F or W. Fields, in order: clone size, V gene, J gene, D gene, CDR3 length, CDR3 protein, CDR3 DNA. A D gene is named only where the DNA matches it firmly. A row's size may be missing; if present it is once, few, many or a size class.

-	TRBV6-1	TRBJ1-2	TRBD1	17	CASSERDRGQSSYGYTF	TGTGCCAGCAGTGAAAGGGACAGGGGGCAAAGCAGCTATGGCTACACCTTC
-	TRBV6-1	TRBJ1-1	-	10	CASGGAGAFF	TGTGCCAGCGGGGGGGCCGGGGCTTTCTTT
few	TRBV5-1	TRBJ2-2	TRBD2	16	CASSLVLAGNTGELFF	TGCGCCAGCAGCTTGGTCCTAGCGGGGAACACCGGGGAGCTGTTTTTT
-	TRBV30	TRBJ1-2	-	14	CAWSTALVGYGYTF	TGTGCCTGGAGTACAGCCCTGGTGGGCTATGGCTACACCTTC
-	TRBV29-1	TRBJ2-1	TRBD2	14	CSAEAGEVDNEQFF	TGCAGCGCCGAAGCGGGAGAGGTGGACAATGAGCAGTTCTTC
-	TRBV28	TRBJ1-4	TRBD1	16	CASSRDRVTTNEKLFF	TGTGCCAGCAGTAGGGACAGGGTAACAACTAATGAAAAACTGTTTTTT
few	TRBV7-9	TRBJ1-4	-	14	CASSLGTNGEKLFF	TGTGCCAGCAGCCTTGGGACAAACGGTGAAAAACTGTTTTTT
-	TRBV4-2	TRBJ1-3	-	20	CASSQDGRPGHSFSGNTIYF	TGTGCCAGCAGCCAAGATGGCCGACCGGGACACAGTTTCTCTGGAAACACCATATATTTT
-	TRBV2	TRBJ2-5	TRBD1	15	CASSDLGTAWETQYF	TGTGCCAGCAGCGACCTCGGGACAGCTTGGGAGACCCAGTACTTC
-	TRBV11-3	TRBJ2-2	TRBD2	17	CASSPRTSGVYTGELFF	TGTGCCAGCAGCCCCAGGACTAGCGGGGTGTACACCGGGGAGCTGTTTTTT
-	TRBV15	TRBJ1-3	-	16	CATSRGRQVTGNTIYF	TGTGCCACCAGCAGAGGCAGACAGGTCACCGGAAACACCATATATTTT
-	TRBV7-9	TRBJ2-3	TRBD2	18	CASSLAYDPGLAGDTQYF	TGTGCCAGCAGCTTAGCCTACGACCCGGGACTAGCGGGGGATACGCAGTATTTT
-	TRBV5-6	TRBJ2-4	-	16	CASSLGGQLGKNIQYF	TGTGCCAGCAGCTTGGGCGGACAGTTGGGCAAAAACATTCAGTACTTC
-	TRBV7-9	TRBJ2-5	-	14	CASSLEQNQETQYF	TGTGCCAGCAGCTTAGAACAGAACCAAGAGACCCAGTACTTC
once	TRBV7-2	TRBJ2-1	TRBD2	14	CASSGTSGIYEQFF	TGTGCCAGCAGTGGAACTAGCGGGATTTATGAGCAGTTCTTC
-	TRBV12-5	TRBJ2-1	TRBD2	15	CASGPARGDINEQFF	TGTGCTAGTGGTCCGGCACGGGGGGATATCAATGAGCAGTTCTTC
-	TRBV7-9	TRBJ2-7	-	13	CASTTQGGNEQYF	TGTGCCAGCACCACTCAGGGGGGCAACGAGCAGTACTTC
once	TRBV27	TRBJ2-5	-	13	CAAAQRRWETQYF	TGTGCCGCTGCTCAGCGGAGGTGGGAGACCCAGTACTTC
-	TRBV4-1	TRBJ2-1	-	14	CASSLGLSHNEQFF	TGCGCCAGCAGCCTGGGACTTTCGCACAATGAGCAGTTCTTC
-	TRBV11-3	TRBJ2-5	-	13	CASSLGGAETQYF	TGTGCCAGCAGCTTAGGGGGCGCAGAGACCCAGTACTTC
-	TRBV5-1	TRBJ2-6	TRBD1	17	CASSFSLTGRGANVLTF	TGCGCCAGCAGCTTTTCGCTGACAGGGAGAGGGGCCAACGTCCTGACTTTC
-	TRBV11-2	TRBJ2-1	TRBD2	17	CVSSPFRTSGPYNEQFF	TGTGTCAGCAGCCCCTTCAGAACTAGCGGTCCATACAATGAGCAGTTCTTC
-	TRBV15	TRBJ1-4	TRBD1	16	CATSDRGRTVNEKLFF	TGTGCCACCTCCGACAGGGGGAGGACGGTGAATGAAAAACTGTTTTTT
-	TRBV30	TRBJ1-2	-	13	CAARDTLIYGYTF	TGTGCCGCCCGGGACACCCTCATATATGGCTACACCTTC
-	TRBV5-1	TRBJ2-7	TRBD2	14	CASSQGTSDSEQYF	TGCGCCAGCAGCCAGGGGACTAGCGACAGCGAGCAGTACTTC
-	TRBV6-6	TRBJ2-5	TRBD1	15	CASSHPGTVGETQYF	TGTGCCAGCAGTCATCCCGGGACAGTCGGAGAGACCCAGTACTTC
few	TRBV5-1	TRBJ2-1	TRBD2	13	CASSSGPYNEQFF	TGCGCCAGCAGTAGCGGGCCCTACAATGAGCAGTTCTTC
-	TRBV11-2	TRBJ1-1	-	14	CASSSTGLSTEAFF	TGTGCCAGCAGCTCAACAGGGTTGAGCACTGAAGCTTTCTTT
-	TRBV6-1	TRBJ2-5	-	14	CASKRGISGETQYF	TGTGCCAGCAAAAGGGGGATTAGTGGGGAGACCCAGTACTTC
-	TRBV19	TRBJ2-1	-	13	CASSKNRDNEQFF	TGTGCCAGTAGTAAGAACAGGGACAATGAGCAGTTCTTC
-	TRBV27	TRBJ2-7	TRBD2	17	CASSFRRVAGSSYEQYF	TGTGCCAGCAGTTTCCGGAGGGTAGCGGGGAGCTCCTACGAGCAGTACTTC
few	TRBV25-1	TRBJ2-3	-	16	CASSDSRGVITDTQYF	TGTGCCAGCAGTGACTCCAGGGGGGTAATAACAGATACGCAGTATTTT
-	TRBV19	TRBJ2-2	TRBD1	16	CASTPGTGGNTGELFF	TGTGCCAGTACCCCAGGGACAGGGGGCAACACCGGGGAGCTGTTTTTT
-	TRBV28	TRBJ2-5	-	16	CASSSKMGAGVETQYF	TGTGCCAGCAGTAGTAAGATGGGGGCAGGGGTAGAGACCCAGTACTTC
-	TRBV10-3	TRBJ1-2	TRBD1	14	CAISDPDREYGYTF	TGTGCCATCAGTGATCCCGACAGGGAATATGGCTACACCTTC
-	TRBV28	TRBJ2-6	-	15	CASSIGTPGANVLTF	TGTGCCAGCAGTATTGGGACACCTGGGGCCAACGTCCTGACTTTC
-	TRBV15	TRBJ1-4	-	17	CATSTPGQRATNEKLFF	TGTGCCACCAGCACCCCAGGACAGCGCGCAACTAATGAAAAACTGTTTTTT
-	TRBV6-5	TRBJ1-3	-	14	CASSYSYSGNTIYF	TGTGCCAGCAGTTACTCCTACTCTGGAAACACCATATATTTT
-	TRBV2	TRBJ2-5	-	12	CASSGLLETQYF	TGTGCCAGCAGTGGTTTACTTGAGACCCAGTACTTC
-	TRBV6-6	TRBJ1-3	-	14	CASSYVGTGNTIYF	TGTGCCAGCAGTTACGTTGGGACAGGAAACACCATATATTTT
-	TRBV5-5	TRBJ2-5	TRBD1	14	CASSSTGTTETQYF	TGTGCCAGCAGCTCGACAGGGACGACGGAGACCCAGTACTTC
-	TRBV4-1	TRBJ1-4	-	14	CASSPVGANEKLFF	TGCGCCAGCAGCCCCGTAGGAGCTAATGAAAAACTGTTTTTT
-	TRBV6-6	TRBJ2-7	-	15	CASTSTADGSYEQYF	TGTGCCAGCACATCGACGGCCGACGGGTCCTACGAGCAGTACTTC
once	TRBV6-6	TRBJ2-3	TRBD2	16	CASSLTSGLATDTQYF	TGTGCCAGCAGTTTAACTAGCGGACTCGCCACAGATACGCAGTATTTT
-	TRBV15	TRBJ1-2	-	14	CATRKAETNYGYTF	TGTGCCACCCGGAAGGCGGAGACGAACTATGGCTACACCTTC
-	TRBV29-1	TRBJ2-1	-	13	CSVEPAEVNEQFF	TGCAGCGTTGAACCTGCGGAGGTCAATGAGCAGTTCTTC
-	TRBV27	TRBJ1-3	TRBD1	23	CASSPYADLGTVSSSPSGNTIYF	TGTGCCAGCAGTCCTTACGCTGACCTCGGGACAGTCTCCTCTTCACCCTCTGGAAACACCATATATTTT
-	TRBV6-5	TRBJ2-2	-	14	CASRAQENTGELFF	TGTGCCAGCAGGGCGCAGGAGAACACCGGGGAGCTGTTTTTT
once	TRBV2	TRBJ2-5	-	11	CASGLTETQYF	TGTGCCAGTGGACTGACGGAGACCCAGTACTTC
few	TRBV25-1	TRBJ1-2	-	15	CASSATGGGDYGYTF	TGTGCCAGCAGTGCGACAGGAGGAGGTGACTATGGCTACACCTTC
few	TRBV11-1	TRBJ2-7	-	15	CASSFLASPPYEQYF	TGTGCCAGCAGCTTCCTAGCGAGCCCACCCTACGAGCAGTACTTC
-	TRBV15	TRBJ1-1	TRBD1	15	CATSWRQGLNTEAFF	TGTGCCACCAGCTGGAGACAGGGGTTGAACACTGAAGCTTTCTTT
-	TRBV7-3	TRBJ1-1	TRBD1	15	CASSLTDRANTEAFF	TGTGCCAGCAGCCTAACGGACAGGGCTAACACTGAAGCTTTCTTT
-	TRBV4-1	TRBJ1-3	-	18	CASSQVGSGGLSGNTIYF	TGCGCCAGCAGCCAAGTGGGGAGTGGGGGACTCTCTGGAAACACCATATATTTT
-	TRBV10-3	TRBJ1-4	-	14	CAISRERGNEKLFF	TGTGCCATCAGTAGGGAGCGGGGGAATGAAAAACTGTTTTTT